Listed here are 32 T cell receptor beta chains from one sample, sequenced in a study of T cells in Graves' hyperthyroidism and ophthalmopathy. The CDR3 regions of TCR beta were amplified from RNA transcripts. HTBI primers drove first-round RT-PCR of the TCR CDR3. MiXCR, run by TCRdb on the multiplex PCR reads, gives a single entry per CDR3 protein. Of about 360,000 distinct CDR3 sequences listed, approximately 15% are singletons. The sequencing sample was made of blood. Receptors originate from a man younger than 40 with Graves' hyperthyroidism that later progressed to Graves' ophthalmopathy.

The CDR3 nucleotides are TGCGCCAGCAGCCAAGCGGACAGGGTGGTTAATGGCTACACCTTC. It yields the protein CASSQADRVVNGYTF. V gene TRBV4-1 combines with J gene TRBJ1-2; 8 nucleotides line up with TRBD1. Germline V gene data show CDR1 as MGHRA and CDR2 as YSYEKL. CDR3 size: 15 residues. With 1 base clipped from V and 6 bases from J, the junction kept 7 bases outside the gene matches.

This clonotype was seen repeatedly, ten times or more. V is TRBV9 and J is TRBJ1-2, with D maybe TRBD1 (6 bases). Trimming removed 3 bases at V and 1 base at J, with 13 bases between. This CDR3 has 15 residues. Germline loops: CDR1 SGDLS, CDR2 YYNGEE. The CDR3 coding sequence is TGTGCCAGCAGCGGGCACAGGGAGTTTAACTATGGCTACACCTTC. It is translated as CASSGHREFNYGYTF.

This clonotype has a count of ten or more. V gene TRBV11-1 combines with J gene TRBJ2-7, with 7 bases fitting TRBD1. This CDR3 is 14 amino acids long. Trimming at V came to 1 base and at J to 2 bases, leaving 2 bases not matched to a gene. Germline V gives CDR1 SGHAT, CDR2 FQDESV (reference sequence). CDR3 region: CASSLGDSTYEQYF. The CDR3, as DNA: TGTGCCAGCAGCTTAGGGGACAGTACCTACGAGCAGTACTTC.

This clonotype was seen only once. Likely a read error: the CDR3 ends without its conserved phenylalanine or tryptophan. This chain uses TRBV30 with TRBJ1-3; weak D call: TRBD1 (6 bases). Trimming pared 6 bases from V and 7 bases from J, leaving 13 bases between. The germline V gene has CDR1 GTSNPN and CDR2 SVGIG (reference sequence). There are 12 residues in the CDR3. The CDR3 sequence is CACSRGGNTIYL. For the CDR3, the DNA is TGTGCCTGCAGTCGAGGGGGGAACACCATATATTTG.

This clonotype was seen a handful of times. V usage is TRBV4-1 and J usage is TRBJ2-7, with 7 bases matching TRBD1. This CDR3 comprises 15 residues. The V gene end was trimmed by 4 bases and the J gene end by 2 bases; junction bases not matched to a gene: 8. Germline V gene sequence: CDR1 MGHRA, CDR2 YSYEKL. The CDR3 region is CASSPLDRLAYEQYF. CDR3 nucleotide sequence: TGCGCCAGCAGCCCCTTGGACAGGTTAGCCTACGAGCAGTACTTC.

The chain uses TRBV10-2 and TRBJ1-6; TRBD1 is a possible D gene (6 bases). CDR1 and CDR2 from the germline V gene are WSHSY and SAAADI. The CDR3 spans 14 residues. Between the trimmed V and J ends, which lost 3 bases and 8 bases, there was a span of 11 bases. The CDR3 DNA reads TGCGCCAGCAGTGACGGGGGGGGCTATTCACCCCTCCACTTT. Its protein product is CASSDGGGYSPLHF.

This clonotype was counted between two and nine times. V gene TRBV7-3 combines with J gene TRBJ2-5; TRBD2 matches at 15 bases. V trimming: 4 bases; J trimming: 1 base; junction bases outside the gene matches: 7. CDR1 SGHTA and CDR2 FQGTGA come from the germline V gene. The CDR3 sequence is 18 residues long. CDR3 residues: CASSSRTSGGASQETQYF. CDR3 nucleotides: TGTGCCAGCAGCTCTCGGACTAGCGGGGGGGCCTCCCAAGAGACCCAGTACTTC.

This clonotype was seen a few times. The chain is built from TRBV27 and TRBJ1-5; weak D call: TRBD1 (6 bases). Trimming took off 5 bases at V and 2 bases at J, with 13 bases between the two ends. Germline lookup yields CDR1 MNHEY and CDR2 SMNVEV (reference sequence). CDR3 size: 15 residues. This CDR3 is CASSPLGGGNQPQHF. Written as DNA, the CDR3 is TGTGCCAGCAGTCCACTCGGGGGCGGCAATCAGCCCCAGCATTTT.

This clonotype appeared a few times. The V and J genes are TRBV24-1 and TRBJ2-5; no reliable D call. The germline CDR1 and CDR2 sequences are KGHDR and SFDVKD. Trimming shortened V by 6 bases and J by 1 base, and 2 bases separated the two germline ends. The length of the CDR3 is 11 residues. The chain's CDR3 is CATSFQETQYF. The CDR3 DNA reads TGTGCCACCAGTTTCCAAGAGACCCAGTACTTC.

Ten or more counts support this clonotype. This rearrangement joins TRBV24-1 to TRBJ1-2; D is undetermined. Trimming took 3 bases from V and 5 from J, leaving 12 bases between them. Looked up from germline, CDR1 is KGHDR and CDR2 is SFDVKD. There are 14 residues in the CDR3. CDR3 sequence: CATSDTRGFYGYTF. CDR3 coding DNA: TGTGCCACCAGTGATACCCGCGGATTTTATGGCTACACCTTC.

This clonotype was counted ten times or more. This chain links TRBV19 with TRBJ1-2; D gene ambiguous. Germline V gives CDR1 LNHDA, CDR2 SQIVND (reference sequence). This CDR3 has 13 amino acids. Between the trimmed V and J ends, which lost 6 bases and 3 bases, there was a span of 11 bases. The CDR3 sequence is CASRNERDYGYTF. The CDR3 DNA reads TGTGCCAGTAGAAACGAGAGAGACTATGGCTACACCTTC.

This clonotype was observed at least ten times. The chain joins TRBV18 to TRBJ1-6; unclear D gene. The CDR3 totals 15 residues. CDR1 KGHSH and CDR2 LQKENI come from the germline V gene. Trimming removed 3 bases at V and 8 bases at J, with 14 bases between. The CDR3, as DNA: TGTGCCAGCTCACCCCTCGCCGTGACCCATTCACCCCTCCACTTT. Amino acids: CASSPLAVTHSPLHF.

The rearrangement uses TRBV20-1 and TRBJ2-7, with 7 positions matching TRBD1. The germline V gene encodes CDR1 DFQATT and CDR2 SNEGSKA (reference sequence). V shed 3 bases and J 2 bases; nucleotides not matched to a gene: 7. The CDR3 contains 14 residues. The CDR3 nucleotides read TGCAGTGCTAGTGAGGAAGGGGGCACCTACGAGCAGTACTTC. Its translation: CSASEEGGTYEQYF.

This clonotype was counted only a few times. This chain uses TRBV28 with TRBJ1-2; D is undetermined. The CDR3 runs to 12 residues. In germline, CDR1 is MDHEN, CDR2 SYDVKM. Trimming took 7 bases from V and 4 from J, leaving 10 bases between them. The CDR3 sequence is CASTSGGYGYTF. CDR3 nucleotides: TGTGCCAGCACCTCGGGTGGCTATGGCTACACCTTC.

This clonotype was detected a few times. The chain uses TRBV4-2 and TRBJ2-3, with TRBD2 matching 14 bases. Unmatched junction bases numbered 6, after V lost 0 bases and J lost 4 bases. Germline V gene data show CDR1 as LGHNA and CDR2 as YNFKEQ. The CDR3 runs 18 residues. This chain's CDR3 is CASSQESTSGGAADTQYF. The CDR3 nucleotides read TGTGCCAGCAGCCAAGAGTCGACTAGCGGGGGGGCAGCAGATACGCAGTATTTT.

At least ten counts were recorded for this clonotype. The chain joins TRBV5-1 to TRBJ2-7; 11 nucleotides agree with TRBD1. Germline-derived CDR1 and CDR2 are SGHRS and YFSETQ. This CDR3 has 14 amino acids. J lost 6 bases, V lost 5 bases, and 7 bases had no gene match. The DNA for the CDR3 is TGCGCCAGCAGTCCGGGACAGGGGGGCGGCGAGCAGTACTTC. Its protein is CASSPGQGGGEQYF.

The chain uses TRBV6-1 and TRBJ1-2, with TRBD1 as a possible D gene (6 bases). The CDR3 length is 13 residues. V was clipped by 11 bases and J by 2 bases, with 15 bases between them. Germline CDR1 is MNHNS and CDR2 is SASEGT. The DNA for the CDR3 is TGTGCCGCTGGACAGTCTTTAAACTATGGCTACACCTTC. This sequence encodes CAAGQSLNYGYTF.

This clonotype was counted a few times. CDR3 nucleotides: TGTGCCAGCAGACGGCGGGACAGGGGGGATTCACCCCTCCACTTT. Translated, it gives CASRRRDRGDSPLHF. The chain uses TRBV3-1 and TRBJ1-6, with 11 bases matching TRBD1. J gave up 8 bases and V 6 bases, and 6 bases lay outside the gene matches. The germline V gene encodes CDR1 LGHDT and CDR2 YNNKEL (reference sequence). This CDR3 is built from 15 residues.

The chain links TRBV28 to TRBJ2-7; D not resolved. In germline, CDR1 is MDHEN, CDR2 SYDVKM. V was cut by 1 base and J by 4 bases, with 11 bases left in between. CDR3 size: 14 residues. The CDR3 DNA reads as TGTGCCAGCAGTTTATTGCGCGGTTATTACGAGCAGTACTTC. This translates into CASSLLRGYYEQYF.

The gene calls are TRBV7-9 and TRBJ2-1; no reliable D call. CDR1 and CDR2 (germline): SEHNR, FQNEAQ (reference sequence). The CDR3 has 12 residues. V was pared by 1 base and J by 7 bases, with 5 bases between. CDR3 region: CASSLGKNEQFF. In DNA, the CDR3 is TGTGCCAGCAGCTTAGGCAAGAATGAGCAGTTCTTC.

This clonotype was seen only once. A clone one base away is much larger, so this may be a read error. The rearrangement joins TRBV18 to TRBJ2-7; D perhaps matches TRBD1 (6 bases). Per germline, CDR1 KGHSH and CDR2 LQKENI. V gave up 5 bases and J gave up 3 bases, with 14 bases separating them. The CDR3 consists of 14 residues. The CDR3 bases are TGTGCCAGCTCAATATGGCAGGGGTTCTACGAGCAGTACTTC. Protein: CASSIWQGFYEQYF.

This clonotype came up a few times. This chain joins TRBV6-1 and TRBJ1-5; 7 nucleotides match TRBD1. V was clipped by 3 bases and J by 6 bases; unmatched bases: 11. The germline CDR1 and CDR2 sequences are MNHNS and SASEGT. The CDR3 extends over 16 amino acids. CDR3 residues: CASSESIQGPGQPQHF. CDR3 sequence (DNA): TGTGCCAGCAGTGAGTCTATACAGGGGCCCGGTCAGCCCCAGCATTTT.

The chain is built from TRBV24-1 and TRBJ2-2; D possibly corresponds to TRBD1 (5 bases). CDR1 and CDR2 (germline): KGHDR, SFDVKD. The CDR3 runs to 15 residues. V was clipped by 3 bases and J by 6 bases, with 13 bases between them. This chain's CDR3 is CATSDTAGLAGELFF. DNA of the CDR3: TGTGCCACCAGTGATACGGCAGGGCTCGCCGGGGAGCTGTTTTTT.

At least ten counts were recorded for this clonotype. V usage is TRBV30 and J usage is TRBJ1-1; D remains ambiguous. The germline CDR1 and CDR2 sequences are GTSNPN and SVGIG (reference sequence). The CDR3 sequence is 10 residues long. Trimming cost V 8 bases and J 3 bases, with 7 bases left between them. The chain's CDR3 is CAGGYTEAFF. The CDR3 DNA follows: TGTGCCGGAGGCTACACTGAAGCTTTCTTT.

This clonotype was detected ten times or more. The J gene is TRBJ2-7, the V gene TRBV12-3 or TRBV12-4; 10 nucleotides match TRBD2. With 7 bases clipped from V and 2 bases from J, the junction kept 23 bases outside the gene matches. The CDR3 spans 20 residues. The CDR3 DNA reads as TGTGCCAGCACCCCAGCAGGACAGGGAGTACAGCGGGGGGGGACCTACGAGCAGTACTTC. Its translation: CASTPAGQGVQRGGTYEQYF.

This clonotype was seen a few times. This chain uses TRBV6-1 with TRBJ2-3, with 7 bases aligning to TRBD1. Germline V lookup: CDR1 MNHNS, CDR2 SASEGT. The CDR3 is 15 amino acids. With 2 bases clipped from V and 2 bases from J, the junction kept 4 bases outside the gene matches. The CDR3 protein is CASSEQGVTTDTQYF. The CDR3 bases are TGTGCCAGCAGTGAACAGGGGGTGACCACAGATACGCAGTATTTT.

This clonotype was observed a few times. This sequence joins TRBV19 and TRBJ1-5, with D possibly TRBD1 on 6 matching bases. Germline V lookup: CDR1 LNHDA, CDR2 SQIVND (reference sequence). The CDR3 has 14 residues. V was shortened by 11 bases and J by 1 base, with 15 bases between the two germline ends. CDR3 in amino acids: CAGGGHLSNQPQHF. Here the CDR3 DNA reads TGTGCCGGGGGGGGACACCTGAGCAATCAGCCCCAGCATTTT.

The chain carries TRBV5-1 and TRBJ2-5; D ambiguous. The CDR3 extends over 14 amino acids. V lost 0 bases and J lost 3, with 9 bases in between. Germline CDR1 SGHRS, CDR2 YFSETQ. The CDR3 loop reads CASSLDPGKETQYF. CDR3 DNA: TGCGCCAGCAGCTTGGATCCAGGCAAAGAGACCCAGTACTTC.

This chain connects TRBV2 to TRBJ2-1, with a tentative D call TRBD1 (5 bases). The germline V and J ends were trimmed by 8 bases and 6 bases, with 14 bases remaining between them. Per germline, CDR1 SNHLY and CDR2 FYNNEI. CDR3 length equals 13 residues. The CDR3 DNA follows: TGTGCCAGCGGGGCGGAAGGCCCCAATGAGCAGTTCTTC. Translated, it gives CASGAEGPNEQFF.

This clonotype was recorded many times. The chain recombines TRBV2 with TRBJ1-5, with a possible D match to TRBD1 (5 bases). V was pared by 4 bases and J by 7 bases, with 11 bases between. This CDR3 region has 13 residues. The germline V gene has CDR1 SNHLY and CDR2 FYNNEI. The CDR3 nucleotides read TGTGCCAGCAGTGGGCAGGGCGCACAGCCCCAGCATTTT. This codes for CASSGQGAQPQHF. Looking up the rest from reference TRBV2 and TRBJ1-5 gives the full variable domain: EPEVTQTPSHQVTQMGQEVILRCVPISNHLYFYWYRQILGQKVEFLVSFYNNEISEKSEIFDDQFSVERPDGSNFTLKIRSTKLEDSAMYFCASSGQGAQPQHFGDGTRLSIL.

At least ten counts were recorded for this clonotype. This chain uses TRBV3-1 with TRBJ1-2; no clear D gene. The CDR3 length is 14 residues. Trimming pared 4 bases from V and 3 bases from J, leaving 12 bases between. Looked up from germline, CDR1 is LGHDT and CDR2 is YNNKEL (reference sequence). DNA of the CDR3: TGTGCCAGCAGCCCCCGAAGGGAGTACTATGGCTACACCTTC. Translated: CASSPRREYYGYTF.

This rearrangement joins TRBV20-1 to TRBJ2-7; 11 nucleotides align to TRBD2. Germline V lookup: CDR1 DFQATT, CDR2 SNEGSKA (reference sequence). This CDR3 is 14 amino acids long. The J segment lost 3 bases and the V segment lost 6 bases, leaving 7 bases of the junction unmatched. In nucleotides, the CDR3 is TGCAGTGCCCCACGGCTAGCGGGGGGCTACGAGCAGTACTTC. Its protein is CSAPRLAGGYEQYF.